This record concerns one T cell receptor beta chain sequence. It lacks a known antigen. Base qualities are missing; no much larger clone stands one base away. The method behind the library was the immunoSEQ multiplex PCR assay. Not all clones reach the TCRdb copy of this immuneACCESS table, which keeps in-frame sequences only. Checked studies attribute under half of the gap to unresolved V genes and leave the rest unexplained. The sample table records just over 40,000 clones; over 75% of these occur just once. More than 4.5% of the sample is held by the ten biggest clonotypes. The data stem from a study of T cell changes during pregnancy in multiple sclerosis (dated by TCRdb to the late 2010s). Concerning the study at large: The study looked at changes in the T cell repertoire across pregnancy in women with multiple sclerosis.

This clonotype was obtained from a female donor in good health, enrolled as a control in a pregnancy study. The specimen comprised peripheral blood, sampled in the first trimester of pregnancy.

The DNA sequence is TGTGCCAGCAGACCCCAGGGGGCCAAAAACATTCAGTACTTC. Translated, this is CASRPQGAKNIQYF. Recombination connected TRBV19 to TRBJ2-4, with a tentative D gene TRBD1 over 6 matching bases. Spanning cysteine to phenylalanine, the CDR3 consists of 14 amino acids. Of all the DNA, just the CDR3 is kept, 42 bases in frame from base 1. According to the germline V gene (reference sequence), CDR1 reads LNHDA and CDR2 reads SQIVND. The junction shows trimming of 9 bases on V and 1 base on J, plus 13 bases between the germline ends.